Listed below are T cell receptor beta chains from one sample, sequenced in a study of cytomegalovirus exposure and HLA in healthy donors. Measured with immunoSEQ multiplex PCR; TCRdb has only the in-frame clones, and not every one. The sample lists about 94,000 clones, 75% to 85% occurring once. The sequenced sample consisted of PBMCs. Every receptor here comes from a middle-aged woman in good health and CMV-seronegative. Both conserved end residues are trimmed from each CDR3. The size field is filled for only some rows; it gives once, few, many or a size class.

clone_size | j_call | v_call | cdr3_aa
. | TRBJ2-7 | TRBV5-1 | ASSFGDRATYEQY
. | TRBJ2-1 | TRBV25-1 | ASTTRGLYNEQF
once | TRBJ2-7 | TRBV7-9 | SSSLAPLAGGREQY
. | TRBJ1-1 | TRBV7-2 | ASSRGQGALNTEAF
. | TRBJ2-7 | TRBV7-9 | ASSPETGTGGFEQY
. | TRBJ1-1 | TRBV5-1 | ASSLARGKEGGTEAF
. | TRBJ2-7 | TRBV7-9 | ASSHRDRFYEQY
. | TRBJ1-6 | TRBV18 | ASSPLQGDSPLH
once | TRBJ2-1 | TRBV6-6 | ASTIGGPYNEQF
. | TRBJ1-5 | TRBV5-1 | ASSLGTGANQPQH
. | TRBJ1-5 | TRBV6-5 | ASSPDRESNQPQH
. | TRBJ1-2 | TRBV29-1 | SVEPGAGYGYT
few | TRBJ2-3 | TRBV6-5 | ASSYLAAARDTQY
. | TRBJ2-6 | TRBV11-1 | ASSLGDPGANVLT
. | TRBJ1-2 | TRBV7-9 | ASSLRLTPNYGYT
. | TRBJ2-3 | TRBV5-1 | ASSLGSSGGPGDTQY